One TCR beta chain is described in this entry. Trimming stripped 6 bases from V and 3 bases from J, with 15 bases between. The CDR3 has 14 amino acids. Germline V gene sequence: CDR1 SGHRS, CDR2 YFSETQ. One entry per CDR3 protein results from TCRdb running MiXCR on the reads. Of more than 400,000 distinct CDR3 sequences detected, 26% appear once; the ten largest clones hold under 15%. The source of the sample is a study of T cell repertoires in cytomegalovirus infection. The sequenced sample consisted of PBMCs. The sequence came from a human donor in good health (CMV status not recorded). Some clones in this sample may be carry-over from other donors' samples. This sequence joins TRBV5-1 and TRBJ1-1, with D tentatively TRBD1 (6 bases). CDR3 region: CASMYSPGDTEAFF. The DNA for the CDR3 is TGCGCCAGCATGTATAGTCCAGGGGACACTGAAGCTTTCTTT.